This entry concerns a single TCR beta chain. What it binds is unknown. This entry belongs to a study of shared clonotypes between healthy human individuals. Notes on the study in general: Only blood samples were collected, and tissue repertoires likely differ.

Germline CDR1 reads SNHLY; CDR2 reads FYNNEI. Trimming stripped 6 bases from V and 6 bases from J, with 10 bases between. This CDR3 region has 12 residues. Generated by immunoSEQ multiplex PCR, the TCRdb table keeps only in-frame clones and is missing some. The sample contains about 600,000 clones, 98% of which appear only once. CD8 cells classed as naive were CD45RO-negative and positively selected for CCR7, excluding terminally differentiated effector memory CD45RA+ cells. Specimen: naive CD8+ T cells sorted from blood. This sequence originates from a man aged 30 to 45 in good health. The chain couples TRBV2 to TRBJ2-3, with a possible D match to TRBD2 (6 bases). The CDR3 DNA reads TGTGCCAGCAGCTCGGGACTGGATACGCAGTATTTT. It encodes CASSSGLDTQYF.